The 18 T cell receptor beta chains in this list originate from one sample, sequenced in a study of blood T cell repertoires in COVID-19. This table comes from immunoSEQ multiplex PCR, and its TCRdb copy is limited to in-frame clones, with some not included. Found here are hundreds of thousands of clones, more than 85% of them singletons; the top ten hold about 2.9%. Sequencing was carried out using peripheral blood. The receptors stem from a human donor in a cohort sampled during active COVID-19.

This chain's CDR3 is CASSEKQGIGGYTF. The CDR3, as DNA: TGTGCCAGCAGTGAGAAACAGGGGATCGGTGGCTACACCTTC. The rearrangement joins TRBV6-1 to TRBJ1-2, with 7 positions matching TRBD1. The CDR3 has 14 residues. J was trimmed by 7 bases and V by 3 bases; bases with no gene match: 8. Germline V gene data show CDR1 as MNHNS and CDR2 as SASEGT.

The CDR3 DNA sequence: TGTGCCAGCAGCCGGGGACTAGCGGGAGCCGGGGAGCTGTTTTTT. Its protein is CASSRGLAGAGELFF. The genes are TRBV7-3 and TRBJ2-2; 14 nucleotides match TRBD2. V lost 5 bases to trimming and J lost 6 bases; unmatched junction nucleotides: 2. The CDR3 length is 15 residues. In germline, CDR1 is SGHTA, CDR2 FQGTGA.

Note on this clone: Other DNA sequences from this sample encode an identical CDR3 as well. The genes are TRBV19 and TRBJ2-1, with 7 bases matching TRBD2. The V and J ends lost 3 bases and 0 bases, in that order; junction bases with no gene match: 2. This CDR3 contains 15 residues. The germline V gene encodes CDR1 LNHDA and CDR2 SQIVND (reference sequence). The CDR3 DNA is TGTGCCAGTAGTATGGGCGGGAGCTCCTACAATGAGCAGTTCTTC. Its protein is CASSMGGSSYNEQFF.

For this clone: Other nucleotide sequences from this sample produce the same CDR3. The chain couples TRBV29-1 to TRBJ1-1; 7 positions agree with TRBD1. The V segment lost 5 bases and the J segment 0 bases; nucleotides outside the gene matches: 3. CDR3 length: 13 amino acids. Germline V gives CDR1 SQVTM, CDR2 ANQGSEA. CDR3: CSVSTGLNTEAFF. DNA for the CDR3: TGCAGCGTTTCGACAGGGTTGAACACTGAAGCTTTCTTT.

This clone was seen a few times. This sequence joins TRBV4-1 and TRBJ2-7, with 9 positions matching TRBD1. CDR1 and CDR2 from the germline V gene are MGHRA and YSYEKL. The V segment lost 3 bases and the J segment 4 bases; nucleotides outside the gene matches: 10. The CDR3 contains 16 residues. The CDR3 reads CASSHTPGQGKYEQYF. CDR3 in DNA: TGCGCCAGCAGCCACACCCCGGGACAGGGCAAATACGAGCAGTACTTC.

Of note for this clone: The same CDR3 can be traced to other DNA sequences in this sample. DNA of the CDR3: TGTGCCAGCAGCCGACTAGCGGGGGATACGCAGTATTTT. Protein sequence: CASSRLAGDTQYF. The chain combines TRBV12-3 or TRBV12-4 with TRBJ2-3, with 11 bases aligning to TRBD2. The CDR3 length is 13 residues. After removal of 6 bases from V and 6 bases from J, the junction contained 2 bases not matched to a gene.

The V gene is TRBV10-2, the J gene TRBJ2-1; a possible D gene is TRBD2 (6 bases). The germline V and J ends were trimmed by 9 bases and 9 bases, with 21 bases remaining between them. Looked up from germline, CDR1 is WSHSY and CDR2 is SAAADI. The CDR3 covers 14 residues. CDR3 coding DNA: TGCGCCAGTGATCCGGGAGAAGTCACCGCTGAGCAGTTCTTC. It translates to CASDPGEVTAEQFF.

The rearrangement links TRBV15 to TRBJ2-7; D may be TRBD2 (6 bases). CDR1 is LNHNV and CDR2 is YYDKDF in the germline V gene (reference sequence). V dropped 2 bases and J dropped 5 bases, with 10 bases sitting between them. This CDR3 has 13 amino acids. CDR3 residues: CATSRYGGNEQYF. CDR3 coding DNA: TGTGCCACCAGCAGATACGGGGGAAACGAGCAGTACTTC.

The V gene is TRBV15, the J gene TRBJ2-2; tentative D call: TRBD1 (6 bases). Germline V CDR1 and CDR2: LNHNV, YYDKDF (reference sequence). V lost 1 base to trimming and J lost 2 bases, with 11 bases between them. The CDR3 is made up of 16 amino acids. The CDR3 DNA reads as TGTGCCACCAGCAGAGGCCGGGACATAAACACCGGGGAGCTGTTTTTT. This codes for CATSRGRDINTGELFF.

The V call is TRBV9, the J call TRBJ2-5; TRBD1 matches at 7 bases. J lost 2 bases, V lost 0 bases, and 4 bases had no gene match. The CDR3 runs to 15 residues. Per germline, CDR1 SGDLS and CDR2 YYNGEE. The CDR3 here is CASSVVGRGQETQYF. The CDR3 region has the DNA TGTGCCAGCAGCGTAGTTGGCAGGGGGCAAGAGACCCAGTACTTC. The complete variable domain, with remaining parts taken from reference TRBV9 and TRBJ2-5, reads DSGVTQTPKHLITATGQRVTLRCSPRSGDLSVYWYQQSLDQGLQFLIQYYNGEERAKGNILERFSAQQFPDLHSELNLSSLELGDSALYFCASSVVGRGQETQYFGPGTRLLVL.

This chain connects TRBV5-1 to TRBJ2-3; 11 bases fit TRBD2. The trim removed 1 base at V and 8 bases at J, leaving 6 bases unmatched. The CDR3 runs 15 residues. Per the germline V gene, CDR1 is SGHRS and CDR2 is YFSETQ. CDR3: CASSLNSGRASTQYF. CDR3 coding DNA: TGCGCCAGCAGCTTGAATAGCGGGAGGGCTTCTACGCAGTATTTT. Looking up the rest from reference TRBV5-1 and TRBJ2-3 gives the full variable domain: KAGVTQTPRYLIKTRGQQVTLSCSPISGHRSVSWYQQTPGQGLQFLFEYFSETQRNKGNFPGRFSGRQFSNSRSEMNVSTLELGDSALYLCASSLNSGRASTQYFGPGTRLTVL.

This rearrangement joins TRBV6-5 to TRBJ2-1; weak D call: TRBD1 (5 bases). V shed 5 bases and J shed 2 bases, with 13 bases lying between them. Germline lookup yields CDR1 MNHEY and CDR2 SVGAGI. The CDR3 is 15 residues long. CDR3 nucleotide sequence: TGTGCCAGCAGTCTAGGGGTGGAAGCCTACAATGAGCAGTTCTTC. Protein: CASSLGVEAYNEQFF.

The chain has TRBV30 and TRBJ2-7; D possibly corresponds to TRBD2 (6 bases). CDR1 is GTSNPN, CDR2 SVGIG, per germline (reference sequence). The CDR3 is 13 amino acids. With 7 bases removed from V and 2 bases from J, the gap between germline ends came to 15 bases. CDR3 protein: CASKGGRTYEQYF. For the CDR3, the DNA is TGTGCCTCGAAGGGAGGAAGAACCTACGAGCAGTACTTC.

This clone has just a few counts. This sequence joins TRBV2 and TRBJ2-2; D not resolved. CDR1 and CDR2 from the germline V gene are SNHLY and FYNNEI. Trimming took off 9 bases at V and 4 bases at J, with 15 bases between the two ends. There are 14 residues in the CDR3. The DNA of the CDR3 is TGTGCCAGTCGCCCCCAGGTTGTCACCGGGGAGCTGTTTTTT. Protein sequence: CASRPQVVTGELFF.

CDR3 DNA: TGTGCCAGCAGCTTATTTGGCGGGAGGGTGAACACCGGGGAGCTGTTTTTT. Its protein is CASSLFGGRVNTGELFF. The chain recombines TRBV7-3 with TRBJ2-2; 9 positions agree with TRBD2. J was trimmed by 1 base and V by 2 bases; bases with no gene match: 5. Germline CDR1 and CDR2: SGHTA and FQGTGA. The CDR3 spans 17 residues.

The CDR3 spells CASSPGLASYNEQFF. CDR3 coding DNA: TGTGCCAGCAGCCCTGGACTAGCGAGCTACAATGAGCAGTTCTTC. The chain links TRBV7-6 to TRBJ2-1; TRBD2 matches 9 bases. The CDR3 sequence is 15 residues long. Germline V lookup: CDR1 SGHVS, CDR2 FNYEAQ. With V trimmed by 5 bases and J by 3 bases, 5 bases remained unmatched.

This clone was seen just once. The genes are TRBV11-3 and TRBJ1-6; the D is unclear. V was shortened by 3 bases and J by 5 bases, with 11 bases between the two germline ends. From germline, CDR1 is SGHNT and CDR2 YENEEA. The CDR3 runs 15 residues. CDR3 amino acids: CASSFVGPNNSPLHF. The DNA of the CDR3 is TGTGCCAGCAGCTTTGTCGGTCCTAATAATTCACCCCTCCACTTT.

V and J are TRBV4-1 and TRBJ2-3; 8 nucleotides line up with TRBD2. J lost 3 bases, V lost 4 bases, and 6 bases had no gene match. CDR1 and CDR2 (germline): MGHRA, YSYEKL. This CDR3 is 15 amino acids long. The CDR3 DNA is TGCGCCAGCAGCCGGGGGACTAGACGGACAGATACGCAGTATTTT. It specifies CASSRGTRRTDTQYF.